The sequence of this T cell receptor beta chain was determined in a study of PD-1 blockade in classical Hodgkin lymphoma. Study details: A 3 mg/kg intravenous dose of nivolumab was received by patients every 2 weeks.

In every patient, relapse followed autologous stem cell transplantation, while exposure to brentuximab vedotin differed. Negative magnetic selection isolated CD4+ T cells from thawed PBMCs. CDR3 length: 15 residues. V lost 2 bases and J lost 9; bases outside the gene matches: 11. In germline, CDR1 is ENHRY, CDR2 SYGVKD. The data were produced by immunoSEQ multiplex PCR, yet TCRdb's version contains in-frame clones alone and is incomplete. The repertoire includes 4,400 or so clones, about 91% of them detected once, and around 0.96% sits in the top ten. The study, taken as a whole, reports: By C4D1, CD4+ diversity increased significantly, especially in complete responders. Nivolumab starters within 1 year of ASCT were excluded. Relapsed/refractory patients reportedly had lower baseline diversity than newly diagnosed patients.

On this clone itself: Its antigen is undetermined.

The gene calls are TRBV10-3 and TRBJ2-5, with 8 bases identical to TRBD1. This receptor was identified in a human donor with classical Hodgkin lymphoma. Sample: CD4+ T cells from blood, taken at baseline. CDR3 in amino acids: CAISEGQGGRVAQYF. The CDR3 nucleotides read TGTGCCATCAGTGAGGGACAGGGCGGAAGGGTGGCCCAGTACTTC.